This T cell receptor beta chain stems from a study of shared clonotypes between healthy human individuals. Whole-study results and caveats: Lower generation probabilities were found for non-shared clonotypes than for those shared by all four donors.

As regards this clone: Its antigen is not identified.

The CDR3 has 16 residues. Trimming shortened V by 0 bases and J by 4 bases, and 13 bases separated the two germline ends. The V gene's germline CDR1 is ENHRY and CDR2 SYGVKD. Assay: immunoSEQ multiplex PCR; the TCRdb copy retains only in-frame clones and omits some. Here the sample spans around 2.1 million clones, 90% to 95% being singletons. Naive CD8 cells lacked CD45RO, underwent positive selection for CCR7 and left out terminally differentiated effector memory CD45RA+ cells. The origin of this receptor is a man younger than 30 in good health. Some clones in this sample may be carry-over from other donors' samples. Sequencing was done on a sample of naive CD8+ T cells from PBMCs. The chain links TRBV10-3 to TRBJ1-5; no firm D call. The CDR3 sequence is CAISESEGRTNQPQHF. DNA for the CDR3: TGTGCCATCAGTGAGTCTGAAGGGAGAACAAATCAGCCCCAGCATTTT.